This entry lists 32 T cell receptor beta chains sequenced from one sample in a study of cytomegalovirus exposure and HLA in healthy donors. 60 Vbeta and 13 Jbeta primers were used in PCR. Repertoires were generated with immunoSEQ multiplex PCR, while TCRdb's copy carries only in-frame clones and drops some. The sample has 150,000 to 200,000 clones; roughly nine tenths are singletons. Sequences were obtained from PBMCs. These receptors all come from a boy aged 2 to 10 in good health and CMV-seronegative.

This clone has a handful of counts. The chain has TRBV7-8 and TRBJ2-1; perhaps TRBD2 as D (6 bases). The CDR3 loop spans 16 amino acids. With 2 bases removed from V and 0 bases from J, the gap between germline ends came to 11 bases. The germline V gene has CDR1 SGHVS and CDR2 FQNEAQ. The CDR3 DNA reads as TGTGCCAGCAGCTTAAGTCTAGCGAGCTCCTACAATGAGCAGTTCTTC. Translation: CASSLSLASSYNEQFF.

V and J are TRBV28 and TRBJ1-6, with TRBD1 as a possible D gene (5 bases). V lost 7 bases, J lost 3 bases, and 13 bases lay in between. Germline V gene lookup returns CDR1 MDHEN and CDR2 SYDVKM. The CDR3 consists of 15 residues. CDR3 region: CASNPGNLYNSPLHF. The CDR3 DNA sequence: TGTGCCAGCAACCCAGGGAACCTCTATAATTCACCCCTCCACTTT.

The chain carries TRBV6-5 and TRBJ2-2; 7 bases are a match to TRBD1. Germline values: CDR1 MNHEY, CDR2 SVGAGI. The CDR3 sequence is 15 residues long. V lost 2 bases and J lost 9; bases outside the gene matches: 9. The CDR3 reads CASSYRGGQHRELFF. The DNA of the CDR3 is TGTGCCAGCAGTTACAGAGGGGGACAGCACCGGGAGCTGTTTTTT.

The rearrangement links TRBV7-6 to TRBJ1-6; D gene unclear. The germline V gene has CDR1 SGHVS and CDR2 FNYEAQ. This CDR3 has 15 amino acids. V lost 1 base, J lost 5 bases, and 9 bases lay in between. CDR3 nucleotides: TGTGCCAGCAGCTTAGGCGTCGTAGATAATTCACCCCTCCACTTT. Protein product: CASSLGVVDNSPLHF.

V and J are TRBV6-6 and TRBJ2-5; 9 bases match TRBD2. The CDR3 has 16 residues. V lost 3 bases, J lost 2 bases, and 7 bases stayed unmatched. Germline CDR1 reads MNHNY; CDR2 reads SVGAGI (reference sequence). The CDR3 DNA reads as TGTGCCAGCAGTTATTTCGCTAGCGGGACTCAAGAGACCCAGTACTTC. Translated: CASSYFASGTQETQYF.

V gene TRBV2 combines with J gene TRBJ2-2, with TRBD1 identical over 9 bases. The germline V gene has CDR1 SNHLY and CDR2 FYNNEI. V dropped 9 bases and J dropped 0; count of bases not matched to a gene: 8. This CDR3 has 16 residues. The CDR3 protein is CARAGQGSTNTGELFF. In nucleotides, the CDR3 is TGTGCCAGAGCTGGACAGGGGTCTACGAACACCGGGGAGCTGTTTTTT.

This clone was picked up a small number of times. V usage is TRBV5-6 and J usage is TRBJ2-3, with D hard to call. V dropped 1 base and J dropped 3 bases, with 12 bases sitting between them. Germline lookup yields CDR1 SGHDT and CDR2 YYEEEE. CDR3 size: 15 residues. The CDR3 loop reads CASSLYAPVTDTQYF. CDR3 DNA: TGTGCCAGCAGCTTGTACGCCCCGGTAACAGATACGCAGTATTTT.

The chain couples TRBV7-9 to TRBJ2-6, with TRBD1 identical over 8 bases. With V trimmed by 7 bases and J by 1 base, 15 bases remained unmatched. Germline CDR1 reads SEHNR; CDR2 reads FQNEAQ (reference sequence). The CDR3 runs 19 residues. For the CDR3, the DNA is TGTGCCAGCACCTTGGCTCTGGGTCAGGGGGCTTCTGGGGCCAACGTCCTGACTTTC. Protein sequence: CASTLALGQGASGANVLTF.

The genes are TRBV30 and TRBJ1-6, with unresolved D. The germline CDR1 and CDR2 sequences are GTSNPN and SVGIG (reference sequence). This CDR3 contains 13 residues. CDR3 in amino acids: CAGFGLLDSPLHF. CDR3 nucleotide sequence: TGTGCGGGGTTCGGACTCCTCGATTCACCCCTCCACTTT.

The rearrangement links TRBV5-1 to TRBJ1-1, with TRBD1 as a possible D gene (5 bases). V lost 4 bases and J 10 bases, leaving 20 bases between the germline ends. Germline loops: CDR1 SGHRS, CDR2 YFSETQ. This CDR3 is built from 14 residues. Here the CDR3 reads CASSPMGLGTRAFF. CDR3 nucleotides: TGCGCCAGCAGCCCTATGGGACTGGGGACTCGAGCTTTCTTT.

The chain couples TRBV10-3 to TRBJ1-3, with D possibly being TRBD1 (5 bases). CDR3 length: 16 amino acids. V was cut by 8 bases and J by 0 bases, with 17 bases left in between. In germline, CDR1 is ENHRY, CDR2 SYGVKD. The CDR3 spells CAIRREGPSSGNTIYF. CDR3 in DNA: TGTGCCATCCGCCGGGAGGGGCCGAGCTCTGGAAACACCATATATTTT.

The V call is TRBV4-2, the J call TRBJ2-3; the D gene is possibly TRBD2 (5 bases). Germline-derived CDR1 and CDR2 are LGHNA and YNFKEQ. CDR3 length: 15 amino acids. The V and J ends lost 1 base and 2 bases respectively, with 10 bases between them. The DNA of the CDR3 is TGTGCCAGCAGCCAAGGGGCGGGTAACACAGATACGCAGTATTTT. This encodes CASSQGAGNTDTQYF.

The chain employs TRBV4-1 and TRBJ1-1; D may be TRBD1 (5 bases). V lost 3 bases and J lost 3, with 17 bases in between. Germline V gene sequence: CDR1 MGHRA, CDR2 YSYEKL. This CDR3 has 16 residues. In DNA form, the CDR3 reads TGCGCCAGCAGCCATGCCTTGAGGCGGGGGGACACTGAAGCTTTCTTT. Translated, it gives CASSHALRRGDTEAFF.

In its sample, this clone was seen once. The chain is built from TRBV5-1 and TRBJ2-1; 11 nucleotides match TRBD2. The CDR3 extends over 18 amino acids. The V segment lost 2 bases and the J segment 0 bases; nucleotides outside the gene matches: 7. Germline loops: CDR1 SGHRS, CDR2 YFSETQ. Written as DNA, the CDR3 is TGCGCCAGCAGCTTTACGACTAGCGGGATAAGCTCCTACAATGAGCAGTTCTTC. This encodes CASSFTTSGISSYNEQFF.

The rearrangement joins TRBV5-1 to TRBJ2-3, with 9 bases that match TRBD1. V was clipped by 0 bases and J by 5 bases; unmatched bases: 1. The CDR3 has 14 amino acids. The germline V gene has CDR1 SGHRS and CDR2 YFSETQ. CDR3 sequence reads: CASSLGQGVDTQYF. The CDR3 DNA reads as TGCGCCAGCAGCTTGGGACAGGGGGTAGATACGCAGTATTTT. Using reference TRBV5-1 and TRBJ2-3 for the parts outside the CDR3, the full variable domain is KAGVTQTPRYLIKTRGQQVTLSCSPISGHRSVSWYQQTPGQGLQFLFEYFSETQRNKGNFPGRFSGRQFSNSRSEMNVSTLELGDSALYLCASSLGQGVDTQYFGPGTRLTVL.

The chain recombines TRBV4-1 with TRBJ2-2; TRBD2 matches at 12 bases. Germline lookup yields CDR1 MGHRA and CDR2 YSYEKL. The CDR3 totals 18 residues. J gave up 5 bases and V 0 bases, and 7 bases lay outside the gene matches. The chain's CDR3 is CASSQELRLAGATGELFF. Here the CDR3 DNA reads TGCGCCAGCAGCCAAGAATTGAGACTAGCGGGGGCAACCGGGGAGCTGTTTTTT.

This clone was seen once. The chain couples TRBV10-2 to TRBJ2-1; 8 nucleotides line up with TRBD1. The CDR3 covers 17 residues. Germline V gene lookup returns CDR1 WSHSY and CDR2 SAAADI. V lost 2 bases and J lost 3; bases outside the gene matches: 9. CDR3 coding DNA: TGCGCCAGCAGTGAGAAGGGTCAGGGGGCCAACTACAATGAGCAGTTCTTC. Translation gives CASSEKGQGANYNEQFF.

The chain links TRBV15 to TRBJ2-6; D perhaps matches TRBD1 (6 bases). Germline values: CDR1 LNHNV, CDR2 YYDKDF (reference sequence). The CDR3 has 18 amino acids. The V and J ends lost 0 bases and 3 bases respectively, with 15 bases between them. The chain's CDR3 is CATSREKSRGVGANVLTF. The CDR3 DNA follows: TGTGCCACCAGCAGAGAGAAAAGCAGGGGTGTTGGGGCCAACGTCCTGACTTTC.

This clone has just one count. The CDR3: CASSPRGNFTDTQYF. DNA of the CDR3: TGTGCCAGCAGCCCCCGCGGGAACTTCACAGATACGCAGTATTTT. The V call is TRBV21-1, the J call TRBJ2-3; TRBD2, the table's D call, lacks a check against the DNA. TRBV21-1 is listed as a pseudogene. There are 15 residues in the CDR3.

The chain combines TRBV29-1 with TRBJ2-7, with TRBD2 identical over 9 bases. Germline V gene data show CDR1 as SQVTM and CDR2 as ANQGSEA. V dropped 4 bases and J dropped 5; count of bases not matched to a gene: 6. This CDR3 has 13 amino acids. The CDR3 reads CSVGGRAFHEQYF. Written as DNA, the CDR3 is TGCAGCGTTGGCGGGAGGGCCTTCCACGAGCAGTACTTC.

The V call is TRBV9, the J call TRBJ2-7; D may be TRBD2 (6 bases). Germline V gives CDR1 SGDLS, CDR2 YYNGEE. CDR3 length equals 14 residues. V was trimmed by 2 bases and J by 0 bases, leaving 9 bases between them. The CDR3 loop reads CASSVGTRSYEQYF. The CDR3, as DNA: TGTGCCAGCAGCGTTGGGACTCGCTCCTACGAGCAGTACTTC.

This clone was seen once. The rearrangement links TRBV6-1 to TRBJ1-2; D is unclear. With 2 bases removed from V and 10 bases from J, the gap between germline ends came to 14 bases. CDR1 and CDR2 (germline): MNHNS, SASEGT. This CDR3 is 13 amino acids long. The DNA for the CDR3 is TGTGCCAGCAGTGAATCAAGTGGGCTGGACTACACCTTC. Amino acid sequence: CASSESSGLDYTF.

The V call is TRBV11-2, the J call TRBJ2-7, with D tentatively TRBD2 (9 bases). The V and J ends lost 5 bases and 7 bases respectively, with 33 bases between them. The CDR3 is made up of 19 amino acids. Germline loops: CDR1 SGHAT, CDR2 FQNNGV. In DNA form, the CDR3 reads TGTGCCAGCAGCATCCTATTTGCGGGAGGGGCAGGGGGCAGGGGGGAGCAGTACTTC. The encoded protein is CASSILFAGGAGGRGEQYF.

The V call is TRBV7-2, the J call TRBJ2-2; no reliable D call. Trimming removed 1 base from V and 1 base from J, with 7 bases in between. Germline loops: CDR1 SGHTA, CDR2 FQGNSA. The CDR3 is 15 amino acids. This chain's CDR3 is CASSLVFGNTGELFF. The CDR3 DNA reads TGTGCCAGCAGCTTAGTATTCGGGAACACCGGGGAGCTGTTTTTT.

CDR3 coding DNA: TGTGCCAGCAGCACGACAGGGGGCAAAAACATTCAGTACTTC. This codes for CASSTTGGKNIQYF. The chain carries TRBV7-2 and TRBJ2-4, with 9 bases lining up with TRBD1. CDR1 is SGHTA and CDR2 is FQGNSA in the germline V gene. The CDR3 is 14 residues long. Losses at the gene ends were 5 bases for V and 3 bases for J; bases not matched to a gene: 2.

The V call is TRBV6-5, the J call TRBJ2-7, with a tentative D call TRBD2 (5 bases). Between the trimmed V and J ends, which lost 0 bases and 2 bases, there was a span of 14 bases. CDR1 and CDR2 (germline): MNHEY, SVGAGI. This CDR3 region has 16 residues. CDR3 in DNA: TGTGCCAGCAGTTACTCGTTTGCGCAAGCGGCCTACGAGCAGTACTTC. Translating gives CASSYSFAQAAYEQYF.

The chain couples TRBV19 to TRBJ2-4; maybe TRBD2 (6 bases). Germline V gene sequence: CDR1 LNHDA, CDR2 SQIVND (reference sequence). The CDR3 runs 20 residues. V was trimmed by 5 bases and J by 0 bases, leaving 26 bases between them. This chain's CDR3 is CASSVGVLGPGGRAKNIQYF. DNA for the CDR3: TGTGCCAGTAGTGTCGGGGTTCTAGGCCCTGGGGGGAGAGCCAAAAACATTCAGTACTTC.

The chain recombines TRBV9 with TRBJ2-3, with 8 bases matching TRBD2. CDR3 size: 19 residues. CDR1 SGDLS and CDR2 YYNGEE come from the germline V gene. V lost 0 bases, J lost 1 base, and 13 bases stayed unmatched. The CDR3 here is CASSVGAGVGRGGTDTQYF. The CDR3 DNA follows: TGTGCCAGCAGCGTAGGGGCGGGGGTTGGGCGGGGGGGCACAGATACGCAGTATTTT. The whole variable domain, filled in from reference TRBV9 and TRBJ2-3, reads DSGVTQTPKHLITATGQRVTLRCSPRSGDLSVYWYQQSLDQGLQFLIQYYNGEERAKGNILERFSAQQFPDLHSELNLSSLELGDSALYFCASSVGAGVGRGGTDTQYFGPGTRLTVL.

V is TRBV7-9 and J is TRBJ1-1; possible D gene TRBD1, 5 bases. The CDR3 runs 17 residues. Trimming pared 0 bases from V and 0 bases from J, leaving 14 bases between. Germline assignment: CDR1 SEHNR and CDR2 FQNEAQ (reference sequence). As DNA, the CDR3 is TGTGCCAGCAGCTTAGCCCCAGGGCCCGAAATGAACACTGAAGCTTTCTTT. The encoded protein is CASSLAPGPEMNTEAFF. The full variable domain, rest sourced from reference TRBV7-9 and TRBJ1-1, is DTGVSQNPRHKITKRGQNVTFRCDPISEHNRLYWYRQTLGQGPEFLTYFQNEAQLEKSRLLSDRFSAERPKGSFSTLEIQRTEQGDSAMYLCASSLAPGPEMNTEAFFGQGTRLTVV.

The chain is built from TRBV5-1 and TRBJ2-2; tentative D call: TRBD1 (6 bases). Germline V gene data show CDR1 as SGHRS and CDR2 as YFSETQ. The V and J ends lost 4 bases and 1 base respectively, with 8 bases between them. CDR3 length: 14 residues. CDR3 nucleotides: TGCGCCAGCAGCCCGACAGGGAACACCGGGGAGCTGTTTTTT. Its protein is CASSPTGNTGELFF. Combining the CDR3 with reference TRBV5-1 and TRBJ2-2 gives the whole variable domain KAGVTQTPRYLIKTRGQQVTLSCSPISGHRSVSWYQQTPGQGLQFLFEYFSETQRNKGNFPGRFSGRQFSNSRSEMNVSTLELGDSALYLCASSPTGNTGELFFGEGSRLTVL.

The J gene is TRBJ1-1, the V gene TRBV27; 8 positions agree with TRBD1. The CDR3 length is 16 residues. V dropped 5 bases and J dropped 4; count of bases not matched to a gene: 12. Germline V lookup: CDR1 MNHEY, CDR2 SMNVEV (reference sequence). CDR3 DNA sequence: TGTGCCAGCAGTCCCTACCGTGGACAGGGAAGCACTGAAGCTTTCTTT. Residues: CASSPYRGQGSTEAFF.

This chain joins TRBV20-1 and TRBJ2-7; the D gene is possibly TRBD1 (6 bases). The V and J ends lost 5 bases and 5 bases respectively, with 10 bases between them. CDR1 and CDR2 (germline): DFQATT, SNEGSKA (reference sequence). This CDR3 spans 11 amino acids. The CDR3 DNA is TGCAGTGCTGCGGACAGCCACGAGCAGTACTTC. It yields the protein CSAADSHEQYF.